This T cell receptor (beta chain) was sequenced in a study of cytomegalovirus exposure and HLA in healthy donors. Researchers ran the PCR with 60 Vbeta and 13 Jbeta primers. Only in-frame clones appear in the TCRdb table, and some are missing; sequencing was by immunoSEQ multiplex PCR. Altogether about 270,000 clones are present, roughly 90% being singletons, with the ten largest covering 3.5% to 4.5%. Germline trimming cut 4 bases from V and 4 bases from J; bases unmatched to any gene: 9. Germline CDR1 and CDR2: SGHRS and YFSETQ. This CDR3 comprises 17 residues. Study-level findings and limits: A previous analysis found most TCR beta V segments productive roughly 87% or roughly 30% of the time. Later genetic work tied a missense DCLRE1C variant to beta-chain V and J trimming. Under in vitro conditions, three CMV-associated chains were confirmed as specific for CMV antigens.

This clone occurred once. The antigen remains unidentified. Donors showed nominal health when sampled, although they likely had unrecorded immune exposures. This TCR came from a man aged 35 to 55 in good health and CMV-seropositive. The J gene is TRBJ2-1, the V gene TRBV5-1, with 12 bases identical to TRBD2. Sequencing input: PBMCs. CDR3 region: CASSVTGTSGQYNEQFF. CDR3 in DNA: TGCGCCAGCAGCGTAACCGGGACTAGCGGGCAGTACAATGAGCAGTTCTTC.